The 8 T cell receptor beta chains listed next were all sequenced from one sample in a study of PD-1 blockade in classical Hodgkin lymphoma. All the patients suffered relapse after autologous stem cell transplantation, and brentuximab vedotin exposure differed. Only in-frame clones appear in the TCRdb table, and some are missing; sequencing was by immunoSEQ multiplex PCR. There are around 100,000 clones in the sample; 85% to 90% occur only once, and about 7.1% lies in the top ten. Sequencing used peripheral blood mononuclear cells (PBMCs), obtained before the second cycle of nivolumab. These receptors all come from a human donor with classical Hodgkin lymphoma.

The rearrangement joins TRBV9 to TRBJ2-1; TRBD2 matches 9 bases. The CDR3 has 17 amino acids. J gave up 0 bases and V 0 bases, and 4 bases lay outside the gene matches. Germline assignment: CDR1 SGDLS and CDR2 YYNGEE. The chain's CDR3 is CASSVASGTSSYNEQFF. In DNA form, the CDR3 reads TGTGCCAGCAGCGTAGCTAGCGGGACTAGCTCCTACAATGAGCAGTTCTTC. The full variable domain, in which reference TRBV9 and TRBJ2-1 provide the parts outside the CDR3, is DSGVTQTPKHLITATGQRVTLRCSPRSGDLSVYWYQQSLDQGLQFLIQYYNGEERAKGNILERFSAQQFPDLHSELNLSSLELGDSALYFCASSVASGTSSYNEQFFGPGTRLTVL.

This CDR3 reads CASSEGGQGWDEQYF. As DNA, the CDR3 is TGTGCCAGCAGTGAAGGGGGACAGGGCTGGGACGAGCAGTACTTC. The chain uses TRBV6-1 and TRBJ2-7; 9 bases are a match to TRBD1. CDR3 length: 15 amino acids. V was clipped by 1 base and J by 5 bases; unmatched bases: 6. CDR1 is MNHNS and CDR2 is SASEGT in the germline V gene.

The chain carries TRBV5-1 and TRBJ1-3; D call uncertain. Deletions cut 0 bases from V and 5 bases from J, with 9 bases between. This CDR3 is 14 amino acids long. CDR1 and CDR2 from the germline V gene are SGHRS and YFSETQ. The CDR3, as DNA: TGCGCCAGCAGCTTGGGGGATGTGAGAAACACCATATATTTT. It encodes CASSLGDVRNTIYF.

This rearrangement joins TRBV6-5 to TRBJ2-5; TRBD2 is a possible D gene (6 bases). The length of the CDR3 is 14 residues. Trimming shortened V by 0 bases and J by 5 bases, and 10 bases separated the two germline ends. The V gene's germline CDR1 is MNHEY and CDR2 SVGAGI. The DNA for the CDR3 is TGTGCCAGCAGTTACTCCCGGGGGTCCGAGACCCAGTACTTC. Amino acid sequence: CASSYSRGSETQYF.

This clone was recorded a few times. This chain joins TRBV10-3 and TRBJ2-2; 8 bases match TRBD1. The CDR3 totals 15 residues. CDR1 is ENHRY, CDR2 SYGVKD, per germline. V gave up 9 bases and J gave up 1 base; unmatched junction bases: 7. DNA for the CDR3: TGTGCCATAAAGCGGACAGGGATGAACACCGGGGAGCTGTTTTTT. As protein: CAIKRTGMNTGELFF.

The gene calls are TRBV15 and TRBJ1-2; the D gene is possibly TRBD1 (6 bases). In germline, CDR1 is LNHNV, CDR2 YYDKDF (reference sequence). CDR3 length: 14 residues. Trimming left V 6 bases short and J 0 bases short, with 11 bases between. The CDR3 DNA is TGTGCCACCAGACAGACAGGAGCTAACTATGGCTACACCTTC. As protein: CATRQTGANYGYTF.

V usage is TRBV7-9 and J usage is TRBJ2-5, with D possibly TRBD1 on 5 matching bases. The germline CDR1 and CDR2 sequences are SEHNR and FQNEAQ (reference sequence). Trimming removed 5 bases from V and 3 bases from J, with 19 bases in between. The CDR3 runs to 16 residues. In DNA, the CDR3 is TGTGCCAGCAGCCATAGGGGTGGGTTGACCGAAGAGACCCAGTACTTC. This encodes CASSHRGGLTEETQYF.

CDR3 region: CAGAGTSGGIAYEQYF. The DNA of the CDR3 is TGTGCCGGTGCCGGGACTAGCGGGGGGATAGCCTACGAGCAGTACTTC. V and J are TRBV9 and TRBJ2-7, with 15 nucleotides matching TRBD2. Germline-derived CDR1 and CDR2 are SGDLS and YYNGEE. This CDR3 contains 16 residues. Unmatched junction bases numbered 10, after V lost 10 bases and J lost 2 bases.